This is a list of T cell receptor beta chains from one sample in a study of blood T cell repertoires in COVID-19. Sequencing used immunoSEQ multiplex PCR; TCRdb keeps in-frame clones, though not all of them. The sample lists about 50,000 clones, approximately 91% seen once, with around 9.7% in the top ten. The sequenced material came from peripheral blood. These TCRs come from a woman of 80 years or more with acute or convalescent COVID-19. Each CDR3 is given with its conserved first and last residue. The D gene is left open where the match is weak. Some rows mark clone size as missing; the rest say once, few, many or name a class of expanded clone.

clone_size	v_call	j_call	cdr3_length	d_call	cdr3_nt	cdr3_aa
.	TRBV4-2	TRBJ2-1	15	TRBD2	TGTGCCAGCAGCTGGGGACTAGCGGGTCTCAATGAGCAGTTCTTC	CASSWGLAGLNEQFF
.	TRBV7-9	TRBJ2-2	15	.	TGTGCCAGCAGCTTAGTGGCAGGCCCTACCGGGGAGCTGTTTTTT	CASSLVAGPTGELFF
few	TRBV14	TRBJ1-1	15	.	TGTGCCAGCAGCCAAGCCCCACCAGGGATCACTGAAGCTTTCTTT	CASSQAPPGITEAFF
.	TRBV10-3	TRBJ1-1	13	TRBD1	TGTGCCTCGAGGACAGGGATAGGCACTGAAGCTTTCTTT	CASRTGIGTEAFF
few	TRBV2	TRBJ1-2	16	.	TGTGCCAGCAGTGAAGGGACAGCCTATGGGGCCTATGGCTACACCTTC	CASSEGTAYGAYGYTF
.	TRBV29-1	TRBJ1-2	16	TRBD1	TGCAGCGTTCCCCGGGACAGTTCCAATTCTAACTATGGCTACACCTTC	CSVPRDSSNSNYGYTF
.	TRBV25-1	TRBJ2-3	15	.	TGTGCCAGCAGTGACACTCGAACCCTAGCGGATACGCAGTATTTT	CASSDTRTLADTQYF
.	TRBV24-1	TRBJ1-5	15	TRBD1	TGTGCCACCAGTGATTCCGGGACAGGGCATCAGCCCCAGCATTTT	CATSDSGTGHQPQHF
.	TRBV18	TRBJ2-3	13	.	TGTGCCAGCTCACCGTCCGTTGAACAGACGCAGTATTTT	CASSPSVEQTQYF
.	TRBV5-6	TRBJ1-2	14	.	TGTGCCAGCAGCTTGCTCCAGGATTTTGGTGGCTACACCTTC	CASSLLQDFGGYTF
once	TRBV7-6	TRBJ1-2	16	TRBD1	TGTGCCAGCAGCCCGCGGACAGGGGGCGGTGTCTATGGCTACACCTTC	CASSPRTGGGVYGYTF
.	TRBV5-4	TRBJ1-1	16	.	TGTGCCAGCAGCGATCGTCGCCAGGGGCGAAGCACTGAAGCTTTCTTT	CASSDRRQGRSTEAFF
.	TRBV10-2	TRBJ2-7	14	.	TGCGCCAGCAGTGAGACAGTGCAGACCTACGAGCAGTACTTC	CASSETVQTYEQYF
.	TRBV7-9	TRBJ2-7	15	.	TGTGCCAGCAGCTTTGACGGGAGAAGCGCCTACGAGCAGTACTTC	CASSFDGRSAYEQYF
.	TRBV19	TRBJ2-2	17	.	TGTGCCAGTAGTACCCAGATGGGGGGGCGAAACACCGGGGAGCTGTTTTTT	CASSTQMGGRNTGELFF
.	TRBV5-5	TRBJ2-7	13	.	TGTGCCAGCAGTTGGACTCCTCCCTACGAGCAGTACTTC	CASSWTPPYEQYF
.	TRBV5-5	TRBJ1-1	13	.	TGTGCCAGCAGCCCCCCTTTCGGCACTGAAGCTTTCTTT	CASSPPFGTEAFF
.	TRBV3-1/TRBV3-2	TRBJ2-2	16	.	TGTGCCAGCAGCCAAGATCTCAAGGGAGGCACCGGGGAGCTGTTTTTT	CASSQDLKGGTGELFF
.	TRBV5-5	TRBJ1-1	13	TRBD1	TGTGCCAGCAGCAGACAGGGGGAGGCTGAAGCTTTCTTT	CASSRQGEAEAFF
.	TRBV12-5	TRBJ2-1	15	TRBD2	TGTGCTAGTGGTAGAGGACTAGCGGGAGCTAGTGAGCAGTTCTTC	CASGRGLAGASEQFF
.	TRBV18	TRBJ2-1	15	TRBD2	TGTGCCAGCTCACCGACTAGCGGGAGCTACAATGAGCAGTTCTTC	CASSPTSGSYNEQFF
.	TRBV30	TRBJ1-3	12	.	TGTGCCTCTACTAACTCTGGAAACACCATATATTTT	CASTNSGNTIYF
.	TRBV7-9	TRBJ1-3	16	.	TGTGCCAGCAGATCAAACTCACAGAACTCTGGAAACACCATATATTTT	CASRSNSQNSGNTIYF
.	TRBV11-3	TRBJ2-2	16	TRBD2	TGTGCCAGCAGCGCCCCGGGACTAGCGGACCACGGGGAGCTGTTTTTT	CASSAPGLADHGELFF
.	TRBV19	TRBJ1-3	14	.	TGTGCCAGTAGGCTGACAGGCGGAGGAAACACCATATATTTT	CASRLTGGGNTIYF
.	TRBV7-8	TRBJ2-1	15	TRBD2	TGTGCCAGCAGCCGAGAGTTACTAGCGGGCAATGAGCAGTTCTTC	CASSRELLAGNEQFF
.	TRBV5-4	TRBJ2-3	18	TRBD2	TGTGCCAGCAGCCCGTCAGGGCGGGGGACTTTTAGCACAGATACGCAGTATTTT	CASSPSGRGTFSTDTQYF
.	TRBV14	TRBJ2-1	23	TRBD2	TGTGCCAGCAGCCAACGAGGACAGCTACCGGGACTAGCGTATTTGGAGTATTACGATGAGCAGTTCTTC	CASSQRGQLPGLAYLEYYDEQFF
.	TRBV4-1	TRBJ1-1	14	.	TGCGCCAGCAGCCAAGCAGGCAGGGGCACTGAAGCTTTCTTT	CASSQAGRGTEAFF
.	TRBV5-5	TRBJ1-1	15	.	TGTGCCAGCAGCTTGATGGGCAGGGCGAACACTGAAGCTTTCTTT	CASSLMGRANTEAFF
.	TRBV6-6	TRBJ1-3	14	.	TGTGCCAGCACCAACAACGCGGGGGGAAACACCATATATTTT	CASTNNAGGNTIYF
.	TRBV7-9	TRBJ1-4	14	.	TGTGCCAGCAGCTCCCCGTTATCTAATGAAAAACTGTTTTTT	CASSSPLSNEKLFF
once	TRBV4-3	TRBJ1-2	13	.	TGCGCCAGCAGCCTTGACAGGTCCTATGGCTACACCTTC	CASSLDRSYGYTF
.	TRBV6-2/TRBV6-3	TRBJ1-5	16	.	TGTGCCAGCAGTTATCCGGGACAAGGGGGCAATCAGCCCCAGCATTTT	CASSYPGQGGNQPQHF
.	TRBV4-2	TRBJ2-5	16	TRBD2	TGTGCCAGCAGCCAATATAGCGGGTGGCGTTTTGGGACCCAGTACTTC	CASSQYSGWRFGTQYF
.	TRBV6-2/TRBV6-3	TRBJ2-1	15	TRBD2	TGTGCCAGCAGCCTTAGCGGGAGAAGCTACAATGAGCAGTTCTTC	CASSLSGRSYNEQFF
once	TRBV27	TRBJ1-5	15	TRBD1	TGTGCCAGCAGTTCAAACAGGGGGCAGATTCAGCCCCAGCATTTT	CASSSNRGQIQPQHF
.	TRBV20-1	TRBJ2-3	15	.	TGCAGTGCTAGTTCAGGGTTATCTAGCACAGATACGCAGTATTTT	CSASSGLSSTDTQYF
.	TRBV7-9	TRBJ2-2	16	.	TGTGCCAGCAGCTTCGGGTTGCAGGGTAACACCGGGGAGCTGTTTTTT	CASSFGLQGNTGELFF
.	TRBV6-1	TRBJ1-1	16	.	TGTGCCAGCAGTGAAGCGCTAGGGGTACCGAACACTGAAGCTTTCTTT	CASSEALGVPNTEAFF
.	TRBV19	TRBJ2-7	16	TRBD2	TGTGCCAGTAGTCTTCATGCCGGGGGGACCGGCTACGAGCAGTACTTC	CASSLHAGGTGYEQYF
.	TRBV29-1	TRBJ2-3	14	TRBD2	TGCAGCGTTGTCGTTAGCGGGATTGCAAATACGCAGTATTTT	CSVVVSGIANTQYF
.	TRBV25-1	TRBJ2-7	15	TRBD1	TGTGCCAGCAGTGAATGGGGGACAGGGGACTACGAGCAGTACTTC	CASSEWGTGDYEQYF
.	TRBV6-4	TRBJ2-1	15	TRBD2	TGTGCCAGCAGTGACAGGGAGGGTTCCTACAATGAGCAGTTCTTC	CASSDREGSYNEQFF
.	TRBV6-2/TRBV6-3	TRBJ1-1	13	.	TGTGCCAGCAGTTACATGGAGGGCACTGAAGCTTTCTTT	CASSYMEGTEAFF
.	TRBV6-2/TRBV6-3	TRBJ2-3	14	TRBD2	TGTGCCAGCAGTCCAAGCGGGAGGTCAGATACGCAGTATTTT	CASSPSGRSDTQYF
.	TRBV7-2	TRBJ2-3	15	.	TGTGCCAGCAGCTTAGGGCACGGGGTCACAGATACGCAGTATTTT	CASSLGHGVTDTQYF
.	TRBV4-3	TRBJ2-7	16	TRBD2	TGCGCCAGCAGCCAAGATAGGCTAGCGGGGACCTACGAGCAGTACTTC	CASSQDRLAGTYEQYF
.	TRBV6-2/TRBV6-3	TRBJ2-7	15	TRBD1	TGTGCCAGCAGTTACTCTAACAGGGGGAACTACGAGCAGTACTTC	CASSYSNRGNYEQYF
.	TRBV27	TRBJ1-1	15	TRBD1	TGTGCCAGCAGCCGAAACAGGGGGAGAAACACTGAAGCTTTCTTT	CASSRNRGRNTEAFF
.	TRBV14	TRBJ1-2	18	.	TGTGCCAGCAGCCGCAAGGCGGGCGACGGTGCATCGTTCGGTGGCTACACCTTC	CASSRKAGDGASFGGYTF
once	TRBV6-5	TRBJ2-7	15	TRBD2	TGTGCCAGCAGATCCGGGACTAGCGCATCCTACGAGCAGTACTTC	CASRSGTSASYEQYF